One sample yielded the 9 T cell receptor beta chains listed below, sequenced in a study of blood T cell repertoires in COVID-19. Method: immunoSEQ multiplex PCR; TCRdb's copy keeps in-frame clones and lacks some. Of around 220,000 clones in the sample, about nine tenths were seen once. Material for sequencing was peripheral blood. The source of these receptors is a man aged 50 to 60 with acute or convalescent COVID-19.

The chain couples TRBV3-1 (or the pseudogene TRBV3-2) to TRBJ1-2; TRBD1 might be the D (5 bases). CDR3 length: 14 residues. With 4 bases removed from V and 3 bases from J, the gap between germline ends came to 12 bases. Per germline, CDR1 LGHDT and CDR2 YNNKEL (reference sequence). The CDR3 nucleotides are TGTGCCAGCAGCCGAGCGGGACTTTACTATGGCTACACCTTC. Its protein product is CASSRAGLYYGYTF.

A single count supports this clone. V usage is TRBV29-1 and J usage is TRBJ2-3; 7 bases are shared with TRBD2. V lost 5 bases and J lost 2; bases outside the gene matches: 4. This CDR3 region has 13 residues. In germline, CDR1 is SQVTM, CDR2 ANQGSEA. The CDR3 region has the DNA TGCAGCGTTTGGGGGGGGTACACAGATACGCAGTATTTT. Translated, it gives CSVWGGYTDTQYF.

The J gene is TRBJ1-2, the V gene TRBV9; D call uncertain. CDR3 size: 14 residues. Germline loops: CDR1 SGDLS, CDR2 YYNGEE. V was trimmed by 0 bases and J by 7 bases, leaving 13 bases between them. The CDR3 nucleotides are TGTGCCAGCAGCGTAGGTAGTCTCGAGGTTGGCTACACCTTC. Translated: CASSVGSLEVGYTF.

The chain joins TRBV6-5 to TRBJ1-1; 7 nucleotides line up with TRBD1. Germline trimming cut 6 bases from V and 8 bases from J; bases unmatched to any gene: 9. The germline CDR1 and CDR2 sequences are MNHEY and SVGAGI. This CDR3 is 13 amino acids long. The CDR3 DNA follows: TGTGCCAGCAGCCTGCGGGAGGGGGCGGAAGCTTTCTTT. Translated: CASSLREGAEAFF.

The CDR3 DNA reads TGTGCCAGTGGGACATATAACAATCAGCCCCAGCATTTT. Protein: CASGTYNNQPQHF. The V and J genes are TRBV19 and TRBJ1-5; tentatively, D is TRBD1 (6 bases). CDR1 is LNHDA, CDR2 SQIVND, per germline (reference sequence). The CDR3 length is 13 residues. Trimming cost V 8 bases and J 3 bases, with 11 bases left between them.

V is TRBV10-2 and J is TRBJ2-1; D ambiguous. Germline V gene data show CDR1 as WSHSY and CDR2 as SAAADI. This CDR3 has 15 amino acids. The V end was cut by 3 bases, the J end by 6 bases, with 15 bases between. The CDR3 here is CASSDSRVLSNEQFF. In DNA, the CDR3 is TGCGCCAGCAGTGACTCTAGAGTCTTATCCAATGAGCAGTTCTTC.

The V call is TRBV10-1, the J call TRBJ2-2, with D possibly being TRBD1 (6 bases). Per germline, CDR1 WNHNN and CDR2 SYGVQD (reference sequence). This CDR3 has 15 residues. The V end was cut by 5 bases, the J end by 6 bases, with 16 bases between. CDR3 sequence: CASSPTGLGAGELFF. The CDR3, as DNA: TGCGCCAGCAGTCCTACAGGGTTAGGGGCCGGGGAGCTGTTTTTT.

The chain links TRBV7-8 to TRBJ1-1, with D perhaps matching TRBD1 (5 bases). Looked up from germline, CDR1 is SGHVS and CDR2 is FQNEAQ. The V end was cut by 10 bases, the J end by 2 bases, with 14 bases between. The CDR3 has 13 residues. The CDR3 nucleotides are TGTGCCATCCAGGGTGGAGTTAACACTGAAGCTTTCTTT. This codes for CAIQGGVNTEAFF. Supplemented by reference TRBV7-8 and TRBJ1-1, the full variable domain reads GAGVSQSPRYKVAKRGQDVALRCDPISGHVSLFWYQQALGQGPEFLTYFQNEAQLDKSGLPSDRFFAERPEGSVSTLKIQRTQQEDSAVYLCAIQGGVNTEAFFGQGTRLTVV.

The rearrangement uses TRBV4-1 and TRBJ1-1; no definite D call. Germline CDR1 reads MGHRA; CDR2 reads YSYEKL. CDR3 length: 14 residues. The V gene lost 0 bases and the J gene lost 1 base, with 6 bases spanning the gap. The CDR3 sequence is CASSQERENTEAFF. The CDR3 nucleotides are TGCGCCAGCAGCCAAGAGAGGGAGAACACTGAAGCTTTCTTT.